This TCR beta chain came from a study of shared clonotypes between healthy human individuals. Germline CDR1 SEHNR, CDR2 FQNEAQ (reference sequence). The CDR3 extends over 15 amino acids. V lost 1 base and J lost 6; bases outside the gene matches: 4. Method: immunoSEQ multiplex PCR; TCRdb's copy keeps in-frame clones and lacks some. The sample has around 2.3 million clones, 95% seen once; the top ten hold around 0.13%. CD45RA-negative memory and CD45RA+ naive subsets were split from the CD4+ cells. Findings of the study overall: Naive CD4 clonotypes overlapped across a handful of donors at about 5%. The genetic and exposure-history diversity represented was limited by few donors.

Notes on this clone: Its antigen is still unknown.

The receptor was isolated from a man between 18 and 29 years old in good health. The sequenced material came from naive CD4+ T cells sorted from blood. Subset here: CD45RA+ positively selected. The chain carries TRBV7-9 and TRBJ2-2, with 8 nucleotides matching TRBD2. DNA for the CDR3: TGTGCCAGCAGCTTAGAAAGCGGGAGCCCCGGGGAGCTGTTTTTT. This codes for CASSLESGSPGELFF.